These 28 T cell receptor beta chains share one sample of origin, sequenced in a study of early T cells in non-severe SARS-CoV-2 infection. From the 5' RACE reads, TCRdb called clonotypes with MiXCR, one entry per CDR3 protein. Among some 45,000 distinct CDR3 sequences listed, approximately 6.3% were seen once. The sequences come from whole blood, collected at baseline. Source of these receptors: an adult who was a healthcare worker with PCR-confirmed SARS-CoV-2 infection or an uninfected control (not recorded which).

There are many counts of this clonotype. CDR3 amino acids: CASSEQSSYYNEQFF. CDR3 nucleotide sequence: TGTGCCAGCAGCGAGCAGTCTTCATACTACAATGAGCAGTTCTTC. The chain combines TRBV7-3 with TRBJ2-1; D gene uncertain. The germline gives CDR1 SGHTA, CDR2 FQGTGA. V was shortened by 5 bases and J by 3 bases, with 14 bases between the two germline ends. The CDR3 covers 15 residues.

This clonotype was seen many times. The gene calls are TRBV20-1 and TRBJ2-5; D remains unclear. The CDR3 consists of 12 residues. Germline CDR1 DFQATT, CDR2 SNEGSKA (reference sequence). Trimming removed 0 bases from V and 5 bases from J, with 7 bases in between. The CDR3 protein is CSARDLGETQYF. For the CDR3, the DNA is TGCAGTGCTAGAGATCTCGGGGAGACCCAGTACTTC.

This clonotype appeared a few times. CDR3 residues: CASSLKVRGNRTDTQYF. CDR3 sequence (DNA): TGTGCCAGCAGCTTAAAGGTCAGGGGGAACCGCACAGATACGCAGTATTTT. V gene TRBV7-9 combines with J gene TRBJ2-3, with 7 bases aligning to TRBD1. Trimming took 2 bases from V and 1 from J; bases not matched to a gene: 9. This CDR3 comprises 17 residues. Germline lookup yields CDR1 SEHNR and CDR2 FQNEAQ (reference sequence).

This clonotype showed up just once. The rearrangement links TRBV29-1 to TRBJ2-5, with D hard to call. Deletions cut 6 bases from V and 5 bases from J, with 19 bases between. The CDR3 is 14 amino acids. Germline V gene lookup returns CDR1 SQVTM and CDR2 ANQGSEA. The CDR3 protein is CSVTLRTPLETQYF. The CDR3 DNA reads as TGCAGCGTAACACTGAGGACCCCTCTGGAGACCCAGTACTTC. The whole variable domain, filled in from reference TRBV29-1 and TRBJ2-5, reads SAVISQKPSRDICQRGTSLTIQCQVDSQVTMMFWYRQQPGQSLTLIATANQGSEATYESGFVIDKFPISRPNLTFSTLTVSNMSPEDSSIYLCSVTLRTPLETQYFGPGTRLLVL.

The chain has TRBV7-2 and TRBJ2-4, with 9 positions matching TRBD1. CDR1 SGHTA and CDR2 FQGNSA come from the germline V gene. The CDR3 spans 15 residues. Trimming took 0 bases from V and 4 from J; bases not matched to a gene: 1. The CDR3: CASSLAGTGKNIQYF. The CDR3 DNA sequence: TGTGCCAGCAGCTTAGCCGGGACAGGGAAAAACATTCAGTACTTC.

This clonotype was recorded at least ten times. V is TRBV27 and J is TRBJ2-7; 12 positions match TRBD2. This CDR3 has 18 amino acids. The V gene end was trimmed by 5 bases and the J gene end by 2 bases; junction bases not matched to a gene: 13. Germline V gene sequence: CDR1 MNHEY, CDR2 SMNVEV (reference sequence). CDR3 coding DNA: TGTGCCAGCAGTGGGACTAGCGGGCCGCCGGGTCGGCCCTACGAGCAGTACTTC. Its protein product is CASSGTSGPPGRPYEQYF.

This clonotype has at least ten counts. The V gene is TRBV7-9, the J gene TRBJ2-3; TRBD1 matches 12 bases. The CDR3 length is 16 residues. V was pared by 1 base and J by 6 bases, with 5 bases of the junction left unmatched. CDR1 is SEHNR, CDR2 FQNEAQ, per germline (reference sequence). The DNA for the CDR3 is TGTGCCAGCAGCTTAGGGGACAGGGGGCTAAGGGATACGCAGTATTTT. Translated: CASSLGDRGLRDTQYF.

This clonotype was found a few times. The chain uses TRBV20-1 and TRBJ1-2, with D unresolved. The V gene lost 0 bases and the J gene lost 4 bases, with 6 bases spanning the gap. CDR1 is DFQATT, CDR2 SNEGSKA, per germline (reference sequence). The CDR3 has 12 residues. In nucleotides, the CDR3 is TGCAGTGCTAGAGATCACCTCTATGGCTACACCTTC. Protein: CSARDHLYGYTF.

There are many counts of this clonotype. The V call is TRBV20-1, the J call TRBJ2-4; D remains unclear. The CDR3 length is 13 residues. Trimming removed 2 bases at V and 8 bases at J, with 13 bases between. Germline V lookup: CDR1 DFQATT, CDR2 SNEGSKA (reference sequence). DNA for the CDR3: TGCAGTGCTAGATTACCATACGTCGACATTCAGTACTTC. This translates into CSARLPYVDIQYF.

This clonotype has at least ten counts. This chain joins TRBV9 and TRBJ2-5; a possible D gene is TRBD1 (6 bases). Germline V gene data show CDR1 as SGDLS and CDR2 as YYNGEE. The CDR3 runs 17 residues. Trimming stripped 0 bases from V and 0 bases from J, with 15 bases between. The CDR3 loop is CASSVGIGDTYQETQYF. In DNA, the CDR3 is TGTGCCAGCAGCGTAGGAATTGGGGACACGTACCAAGAGACCCAGTACTTC.

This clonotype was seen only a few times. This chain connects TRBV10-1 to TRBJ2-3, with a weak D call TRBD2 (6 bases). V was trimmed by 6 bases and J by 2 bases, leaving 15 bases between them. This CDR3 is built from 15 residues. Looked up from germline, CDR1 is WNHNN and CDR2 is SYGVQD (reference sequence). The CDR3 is CASREGPGPTDTQYF. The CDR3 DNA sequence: TGCGCCAGCAGGGAGGGCCCGGGTCCCACAGATACGCAGTATTTT.

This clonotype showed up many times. The CDR3 nucleotides are TGTGCCAGCAGACCAGGGGGCTCAGGAAACACCATATATTTT. This sequence encodes CASRPGGSGNTIYF. The chain recombines TRBV28 with TRBJ1-3, with TRBD1 matching over 8 bases. The ends lost 6 bases at V and 4 bases at J; junction bases unmatched: 5. The V gene's germline CDR1 is MDHEN and CDR2 SYDVKM. The CDR3 consists of 14 residues.

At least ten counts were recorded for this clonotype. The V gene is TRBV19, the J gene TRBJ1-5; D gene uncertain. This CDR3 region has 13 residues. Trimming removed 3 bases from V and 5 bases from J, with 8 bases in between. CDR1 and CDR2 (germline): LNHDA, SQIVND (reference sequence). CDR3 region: CASSIAGYQPQHF. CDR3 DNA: TGTGCCAGTAGTATTGCGGGGTATCAGCCCCAGCATTTT.

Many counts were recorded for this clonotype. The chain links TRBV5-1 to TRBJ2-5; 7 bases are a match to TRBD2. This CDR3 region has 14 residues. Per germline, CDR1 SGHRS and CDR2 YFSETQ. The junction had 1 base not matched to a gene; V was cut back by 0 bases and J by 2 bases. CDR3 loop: CASSLDSGQETQYF. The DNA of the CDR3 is TGCGCCAGCAGCTTGGATAGCGGGCAAGAGACCCAGTACTTC. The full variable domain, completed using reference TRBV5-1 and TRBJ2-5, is KAGVTQTPRYLIKTRGQQVTLSCSPISGHRSVSWYQQTPGQGLQFLFEYFSETQRNKGNFPGRFSGRQFSNSRSEMNVSTLELGDSALYLCASSLDSGQETQYFGPGTRLLVL.

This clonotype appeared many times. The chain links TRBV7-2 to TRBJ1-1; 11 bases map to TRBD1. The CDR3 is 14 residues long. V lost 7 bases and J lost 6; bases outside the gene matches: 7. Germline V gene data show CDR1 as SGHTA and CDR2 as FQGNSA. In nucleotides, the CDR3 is TGTGCCAGCACCCAAGGACAGGGGGCCGCTGAAGCTTTCTTT. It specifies CASTQGQGAAEAFF.

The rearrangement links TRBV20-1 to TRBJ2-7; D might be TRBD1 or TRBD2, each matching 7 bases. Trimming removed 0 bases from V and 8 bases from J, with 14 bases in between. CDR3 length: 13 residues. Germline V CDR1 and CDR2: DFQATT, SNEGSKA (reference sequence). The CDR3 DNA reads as TGCAGTGCTAGAGATCGGGGGGACAGCAAGCAGTACTTC. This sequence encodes CSARDRGDSKQYF.

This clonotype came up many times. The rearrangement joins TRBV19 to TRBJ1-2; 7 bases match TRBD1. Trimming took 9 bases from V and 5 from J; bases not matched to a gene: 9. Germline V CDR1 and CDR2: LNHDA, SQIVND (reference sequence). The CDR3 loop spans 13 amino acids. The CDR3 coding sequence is TGTGCCAGGCCCGCGGGACAGCCTTATGGCTACACCTTC. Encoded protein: CARPAGQPYGYTF.

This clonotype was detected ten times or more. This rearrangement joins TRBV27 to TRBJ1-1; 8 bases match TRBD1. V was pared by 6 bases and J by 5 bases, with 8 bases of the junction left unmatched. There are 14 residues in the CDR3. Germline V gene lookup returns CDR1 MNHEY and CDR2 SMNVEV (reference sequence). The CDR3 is CASRLQGGRTEAFF. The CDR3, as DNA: TGTGCCAGCAGACTACAGGGGGGGAGGACTGAAGCTTTCTTT.

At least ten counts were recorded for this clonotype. CDR3 residues: CASSLKGSNQPQHF. DNA for the CDR3: TGTGCCAGCAGTTTAAAGGGCAGCAATCAGCCCCAGCATTTT. The chain uses TRBV12-3 or TRBV12-4 and TRBJ1-5; D gene uncertain. V dropped 2 bases and J dropped 1 base, with 6 bases sitting between them. This CDR3 has 14 residues.

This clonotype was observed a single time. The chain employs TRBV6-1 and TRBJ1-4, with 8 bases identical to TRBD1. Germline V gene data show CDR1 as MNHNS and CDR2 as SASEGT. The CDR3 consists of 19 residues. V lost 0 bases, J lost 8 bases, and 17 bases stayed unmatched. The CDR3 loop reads CASSEALYTNQGAREKLFF. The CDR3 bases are TGTGCCAGCAGTGAAGCGCTGTATACCAACCAGGGGGCCAGGGAAAAACTGTTTTTT.

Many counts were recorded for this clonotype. CDR3 in amino acids: CASSPRRQGTSYEQYF. CDR3 nucleotide sequence: TGTGCCAGCAGTCCCCGTCGCCAGGGGACCTCCTACGAGCAGTACTTC. This rearrangement joins TRBV28 to TRBJ2-7, with D perhaps matching TRBD1 (6 bases). This CDR3 has 16 amino acids. Germline V gene data show CDR1 as MDHEN and CDR2 as SYDVKM. The V gene lost 5 bases and the J gene lost 0 bases, with 17 bases spanning the gap.

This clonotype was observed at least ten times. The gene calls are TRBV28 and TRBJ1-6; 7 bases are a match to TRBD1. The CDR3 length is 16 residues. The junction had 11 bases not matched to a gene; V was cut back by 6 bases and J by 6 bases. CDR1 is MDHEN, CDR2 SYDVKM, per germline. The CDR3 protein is CASRIPRQGPNSPLHF. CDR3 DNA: TGTGCCAGCAGAATACCCCGACAGGGCCCTAATTCACCCCTCCACTTT.

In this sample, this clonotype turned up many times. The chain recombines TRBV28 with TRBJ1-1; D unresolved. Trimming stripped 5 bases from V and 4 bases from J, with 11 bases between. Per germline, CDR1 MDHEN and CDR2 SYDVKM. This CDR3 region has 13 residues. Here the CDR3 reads CASSAPEGTEAFF. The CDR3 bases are TGTGCCAGCAGTGCCCCGGAGGGCACTGAAGCTTTCTTT.

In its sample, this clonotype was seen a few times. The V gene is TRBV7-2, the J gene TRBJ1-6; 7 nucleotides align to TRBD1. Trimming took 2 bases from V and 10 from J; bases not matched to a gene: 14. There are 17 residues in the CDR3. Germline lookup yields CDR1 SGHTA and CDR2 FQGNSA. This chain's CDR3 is CASSLTPTGSVGSPLHF. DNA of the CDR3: TGTGCCAGCAGCTTAACGCCGACAGGGAGCGTGGGATCACCCCTCCACTTT.

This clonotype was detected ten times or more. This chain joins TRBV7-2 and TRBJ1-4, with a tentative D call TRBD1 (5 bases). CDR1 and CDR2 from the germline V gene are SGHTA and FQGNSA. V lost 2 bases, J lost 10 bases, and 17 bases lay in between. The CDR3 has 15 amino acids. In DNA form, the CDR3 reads TGTGCCAGCAGCTTACGGGACGACGTCGTCGGAAAACTGTTTTTT. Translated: CASSLRDDVVGKLFF.

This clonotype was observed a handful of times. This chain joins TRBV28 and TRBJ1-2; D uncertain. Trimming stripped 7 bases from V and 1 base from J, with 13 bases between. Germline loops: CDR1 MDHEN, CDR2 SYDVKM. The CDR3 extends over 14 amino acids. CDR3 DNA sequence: TGTGCCAGCACCAATAACCCCCTTAACTATGGCTACACCTTC. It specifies CASTNNPLNYGYTF.

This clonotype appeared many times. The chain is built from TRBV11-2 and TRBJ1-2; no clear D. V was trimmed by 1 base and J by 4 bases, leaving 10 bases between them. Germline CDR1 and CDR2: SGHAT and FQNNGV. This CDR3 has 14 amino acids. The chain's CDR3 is CASSLVGQSYGYTF. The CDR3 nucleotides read TGTGCCAGCAGCTTAGTAGGCCAGAGCTATGGCTACACCTTC.

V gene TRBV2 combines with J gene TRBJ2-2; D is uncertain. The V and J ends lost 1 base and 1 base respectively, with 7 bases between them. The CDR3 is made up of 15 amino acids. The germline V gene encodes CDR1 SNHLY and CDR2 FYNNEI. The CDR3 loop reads CASSEEKGNTGELFF. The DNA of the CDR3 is TGTGCCAGCAGTGAAGAGAAGGGGAACACCGGGGAGCTGTTTTTT.